The following is a T cell receptor beta chain sequence with its context. This entry belongs to a study of glioma-infiltrating T cells after dendritic cell vaccination. All glioblastoma patients lacked an isocitrate dehydrogenase mutation. The CDR3 consists of 15 residues. CDR1 is SGDLS, CDR2 YYNGEE, per germline. J gave up 6 bases and V 3 bases, and 10 bases lay outside the gene matches. TCRB CDR3 was amplified from 2 ug genomic DNA or less. Data came from immunoSEQ multiplex PCR; TCRdb stores just in-frame clones and leaves some out. The profile shows 45,000 to 50,000 clones, 85% of them singletons. This TCR was sampled from a human donor with glioblastoma. The V and J genes are TRBV9 and TRBJ1-2, with 8 bases matching TRBD1. This sample comprised blood, obtained before dendritic cell vaccination. The CDR3 here is CASSEHGTGRNGYTF. The CDR3 DNA reads as TGTGCCAGCAGCGAACACGGGACAGGCCGAAATGGCTACACCTTC.